These 25 T cell receptor beta chains originate from one sample sequenced in a study of blood T cells in healthy people across ages. The second PCR ran about 6 to 11 cycles with a sample-barcoded 5' primer and J-beta primers. MiXCR, applied by TCRdb to the 5' RACE reads, yields one record per CDR3 protein. The sample has some 900,000 distinct CDR3 sequences, roughly 43% seen once. Material: blood. These TCRs come from a man aged 25-45 years in good health.

The CDR3 DNA reads as TGTGCCAGCAGCCAAGATAACGGCTTCTCAAACCTTAATACGCAGTATTTT. This codes for CASSQDNGFSNLNTQYF. V usage is TRBV4-2 and J usage is TRBJ2-3; D is uncertain. Between the trimmed V and J ends, which lost 0 bases and 7 bases, there was a span of 20 bases. The CDR3 extends over 17 amino acids. The germline CDR1 and CDR2 sequences are LGHNA and YNFKEQ.

The rearrangement uses TRBV29-1 and TRBJ1-2; perhaps TRBD1 as D (5 bases). The ends were cut back, 4 bases at V and 7 bases at J, with 16 bases in the middle. CDR3 length: 13 amino acids. Germline-derived CDR1 and CDR2 are SQVTM and ANQGSEA. CDR3 DNA sequence: TGCAGCGTTGTTGGCGTCATCGGGGGTGGCTACACCTTC. This gives the protein CSVVGVIGGGYTF.

The table lists this clonotype with a few counts. The CDR3 region has the DNA TGTGCCAGCAGCGTAGACTACACAGATACGCAGTATTTT. It codes for CASSVDYTDTQYF. The chain recombines TRBV7-2 with TRBJ2-3; D possibly corresponds to TRBD2 (5 bases). The V end was cut by 5 bases, the J end by 2 bases, with 8 bases between. CDR3 length equals 13 residues. Germline V CDR1 and CDR2: SGHTA, FQGNSA.

The chain carries TRBV29-1 and TRBJ1-2; 8 bases align to TRBD1. The germline gives CDR1 SQVTM, CDR2 ANQGSEA. V shed 6 bases and J 4 bases; nucleotides not matched to a gene: 4. The CDR3 totals 12 residues. The CDR3 DNA reads as TGCAGCGTGGACAGGGCTGGCTATGGCTACACCTTC. Translating gives CSVDRAGYGYTF. Filled out from reference TRBV29-1 and TRBJ1-2, the complete variable domain reads SAVISQKPSRDICQRGTSLTIQCQVDSQVTMMFWYRQQPGQSLTLIATANQGSEATYESGFVIDKFPISRPNLTFSTLTVSNMSPEDSSIYLCSVDRAGYGYTFGSGTRLTVV.

The CDR3 DNA follows: TGCGCCAGCAGCCAGGGACTAGCGGGGGGCCGGAACAATGAGCAGTTCTTC. Translation: CASSQGLAGGRNNEQFF. V is TRBV5-1 and J is TRBJ2-1; 15 bases map to TRBD2. The CDR3 runs 17 residues. Unmatched junction bases numbered 7, after V lost 4 bases and J lost 5 bases. In germline, CDR1 is SGHRS, CDR2 YFSETQ.

In this sample, this clonotype turned up a few times. The gene calls are TRBV5-1 and TRBJ1-2, with D hard to call. The CDR3 is 13 amino acids. Trimming removed 0 bases from V and 0 bases from J, with 3 bases in between. The germline V gene has CDR1 SGHRS and CDR2 YFSETQ. Written as DNA, the CDR3 is TGCGCCAGCAGCTTGGATCCTAACTATGGCTACACCTTC. It specifies CASSLDPNYGYTF.

The chain couples TRBV4-2 to TRBJ2-3; 11 bases agree with TRBD2. Germline V gene sequence: CDR1 LGHNA, CDR2 YNFKEQ. This CDR3 has 16 residues. Germline trimming cut 4 bases from V and 9 bases from J; bases unmatched to any gene: 12. The CDR3 nucleotides read TGTGCCAGCAGCCCGCTAGCGGGGGGCCCAAGGGACACGCAGTATTTT. It is translated as CASSPLAGGPRDTQYF.

The J gene is TRBJ2-7, the V gene TRBV20-1, with 11 bases lining up with TRBD1. CDR1 is DFQATT and CDR2 is SNEGSKA in the germline V gene (reference sequence). Trimming at V came to 3 bases and at J to 3 bases, leaving 4 bases not matched to a gene. The CDR3 has 14 amino acids. The CDR3 DNA reads as TGCAGTGCTAGGGGGACAGGGGGGCGCTACGAGCAGTACTTC. As protein: CSARGTGGRYEQYF.

The rearrangement joins TRBV10-3 to TRBJ2-7; D call uncertain. From germline, CDR1 is ENHRY and CDR2 SYGVKD. Trimming pared 6 bases from V and 3 bases from J, leaving 6 bases between. This CDR3 is 11 amino acids long. The CDR3 DNA is TGTGCCATCAGCATATACTACGAGCAGTACTTC. It translates to CAISIYYEQYF.

A single count supports this clonotype. The chain recombines TRBV30 with TRBJ2-3; weak D call: TRBD2 (5 bases). The CDR3 runs 12 residues. V was shortened by 5 bases and J by 2 bases, with 8 bases between the two germline ends. In germline, CDR1 is GTSNPN, CDR2 SVGIG (reference sequence). CDR3: CAWGRLTDTQYF. The CDR3 DNA reads as TGTGCCTGGGGGAGACTCACAGATACGCAGTATTTT.

This chain joins TRBV5-6 and TRBJ2-1; D unresolved. Germline V gene sequence: CDR1 SGHDT, CDR2 YYEEEE. V was trimmed by 3 bases and J by 4 bases, leaving 8 bases between them. The CDR3 length is 13 residues. This chain's CDR3 is CASSWTGYNEQFF. CDR3 coding DNA: TGTGCCAGCAGCTGGACGGGTTACAATGAGCAGTTCTTC.

J is TRBJ1-1 and V is TRBV20-1, with D maybe TRBD1 (6 bases). CDR3 length: 14 amino acids. The germline CDR1 and CDR2 sequences are DFQATT and SNEGSKA (reference sequence). Trimming left V 6 bases short and J 4 bases short, with 18 bases between. CDR3 nucleotide sequence: TGCAGTGCCACAGGGTTGGGGGGGAGCACTGAAGCTTTCTTT. Translated, it gives CSATGLGGSTEAFF.

This chain connects TRBV5-1 to TRBJ2-1, with 10 bases matching TRBD2. Per germline, CDR1 SGHRS and CDR2 YFSETQ. J was trimmed by 4 bases and V by 2 bases; bases with no gene match: 12. This CDR3 spans 18 amino acids. The CDR3 DNA sequence: TGCGCCAGCAGCTTCCCTAGCGGGGGCCAAGTAAGGTACAATGAGCAGTTCTTC. This gives the protein CASSFPSGGQVRYNEQFF.

V is TRBV4-1 and J is TRBJ2-7; D remains unclear. CDR1 MGHRA and CDR2 YSYEKL come from the germline V gene. The CDR3 has 17 amino acids. The V gene lost 1 base and the J gene lost 0 bases, with 16 bases spanning the gap. For the CDR3, the DNA is TGCGCCAGCAGCCAAGTCGGAATGACACCGGACTCCTACGAGCAGTACTTC. This translates into CASSQVGMTPDSYEQYF.

The rearrangement uses TRBV27 and TRBJ2-1, with 7 bases lining up with TRBD2. The CDR3 totals 14 residues. Looked up from germline, CDR1 is MNHEY and CDR2 is SMNVEV (reference sequence). J gave up 4 bases and V 3 bases, and 3 bases lay outside the gene matches. The CDR3 DNA sequence: TGTGCCAGCAGTTTCTTTAGCGGGTACAATGAGCAGTTCTTC. It codes for CASSFFSGYNEQFF.

This clonotype was recorded a few times. The chain combines TRBV7-3 with TRBJ2-7; 8 bases map to TRBD1. The CDR3 length is 13 residues. Per the germline V gene, CDR1 is SGHTA and CDR2 is FQGTGA. J gave up 5 bases and V 5 bases, and 5 bases lay outside the gene matches. The CDR3 loop reads CASSLQTGDEQYF. The CDR3 nucleotides read TGTGCCAGCAGCCTCCAGACAGGGGACGAGCAGTACTTC. Full variable domain (remainder filled in from reference TRBV7-3 and TRBJ2-7): GAGVSQTPSNKVTEKGKYVELRCDPISGHTALYWYRQSLGQGPEFLIYFQGTGAADDSGLPNDRFFAVRPEGSVSTLKIQRTERGDSAVYLCASSLQTGDEQYFGPGTRLTVT.

This rearrangement joins TRBV4-1 to TRBJ2-2, with D tentatively TRBD2 (5 bases). Trimming took off 1 base at V and 7 bases at J, with 19 bases between the two ends. This CDR3 spans 17 amino acids. Germline CDR1 MGHRA, CDR2 YSYEKL. The CDR3 DNA is TGCGCCAGCAGCCAAGTTCTGGGAGATAGCGAGAACGGGGAGCTGTTTTTT. It encodes CASSQVLGDSENGELFF.

The gene calls are TRBV20-1 and TRBJ2-1; D remains unclear. This CDR3 has 11 amino acids. Germline CDR1 is DFQATT and CDR2 is SNEGSKA (reference sequence). Between the trimmed V and J ends, which lost 2 bases and 10 bases, there was a span of 9 bases. Here the CDR3 DNA reads TGCAGTGCTAGACTAGTTTCCGAGCAGTTCTTC. Translating gives CSARLVSEQFF.

This chain links TRBV29-1 with TRBJ1-2; D perhaps matches TRBD1 (5 bases). The germline gives CDR1 SQVTM, CDR2 ANQGSEA. CDR3 length: 14 amino acids. Trimming left V 3 bases short and J 0 bases short, with 11 bases between. CDR3 region: CSVDSREANYGYTF. The CDR3 DNA reads as TGCAGCGTTGACTCCAGGGAAGCTAACTATGGCTACACCTTC.

The chain has TRBV24-1 and TRBJ2-3; 9 positions agree with TRBD2. V trimming: 6 bases; J trimming: 14 bases; junction bases outside the gene matches: 14. CDR3 length: 14 residues. Looked up from germline, CDR1 is KGHDR and CDR2 is SFDVKD. CDR3 coding DNA: TGTGCCACCAGTTCAGCGGGAGGTAGTAGATACGCGTATTTT. Translated: CATSSAGGSRYAYF.

J is TRBJ1-5 and V is TRBV7-8, with 7 bases matching TRBD1. Losses at the gene ends were 5 bases for V and 4 bases for J; bases not matched to a gene: 8. The CDR3 totals 15 residues. Germline V gene sequence: CDR1 SGHVS, CDR2 FQNEAQ. The CDR3 region has the DNA TGTGCCAGCAGCACTAGGGACAGCTATAATCAGCCCCAGCATTTT. It codes for CASSTRDSYNQPQHF. The full variable domain, in which reference TRBV7-8 and TRBJ1-5 provide the parts outside the CDR3, is GAGVSQSPRYKVAKRGQDVALRCDPISGHVSLFWYQQALGQGPEFLTYFQNEAQLDKSGLPSDRFFAERPEGSVSTLKIQRTQQEDSAVYLCASSTRDSYNQPQHFGDGTRLSIL.

This clonotype was seen just once. The rearrangement uses TRBV6-2 or TRBV6-3 and TRBJ2-1; D perhaps matches TRBD2 (7 bases). The DNA matches TRBJ2-7 better at its end, which makes the J call doubtful. The CDR3 runs 15 residues. From germline, CDR1 is MNHEY and CDR2 SVGEGT. CDR3: CASSSPRGAAYEQYF. The CDR3 coding sequence is TGTGCCAGCAGTTCCCCTCGGGGGGCAGCCTACGAGCAGTACTTC.

This chain connects TRBV6-5 to TRBJ2-2; D remains ambiguous. CDR1 and CDR2 (germline): MNHEY, SVGAGI. Trimming shortened V by 6 bases and J by 0 bases, and 14 bases separated the two germline ends. The CDR3 spans 16 residues. CDR3 nucleotides: TGTGCCAGCAGGGCGGTTTCCAGGACGAACACCGGGGAGCTGTTTTTT. It is translated as CASRAVSRTNTGELFF.

The sample holds many counts of this clonotype. The V gene is TRBV27, the J gene TRBJ2-3; D is possibly TRBD2 (5 bases). V lost 6 bases and J lost 2, with 21 bases in between. This CDR3 contains 17 residues. Per the germline V gene, CDR1 is MNHEY and CDR2 is SMNVEV (reference sequence). The CDR3: CASSLRPGGTNTDTQYF. DNA of the CDR3: TGTGCCAGCAGCCTAAGACCCGGAGGCACCAACACAGATACGCAGTATTTT.

The rearrangement joins TRBV7-2 to TRBJ2-1; D uncertain. Germline V gene data show CDR1 as SGHTA and CDR2 as FQGNSA. Trimming removed 5 bases from V and 6 bases from J, with 11 bases in between. This CDR3 has 13 amino acids. The CDR3 bases are TGTGCCAGCAGCATCCCACTCAGCAATGAGCAGTTCTTC. Translated: CASSIPLSNEQFF.